These 17 T cell receptor beta chains share one sample of origin, sequenced in a study of shared clonotypes between healthy human individuals. Assay used: immunoSEQ multiplex PCR; TCRdb lists only in-frame clones, some missing. The sample comprises approximately 1.9 million clones, 80% to 95% of which are singletons, and 1.5% to 2% rests with the top ten. CD45RO-negative, CCR7-selected cells formed the naive CD8 fraction, which excluded terminally differentiated effector memory CD45RA+ cells. The sample consisted of naive CD8+ T cells from PBMCs. These receptors came from a man aged 18 to 29 in good health. Some clones in this sample may be carry-over from other donors' samples.

The gene calls are TRBV28 and TRBJ2-5, with 10 bases identical to TRBD2. In germline, CDR1 is MDHEN, CDR2 SYDVKM. V trimming: 1 base; J trimming: 5 bases; junction bases outside the gene matches: 4. This CDR3 has 15 residues. The CDR3, as DNA: TGTGCCAGCAGTTTATCACTAGCGGGATTGGAGACCCAGTACTTC. Amino acid sequence: CASSLSLAGLETQYF.

The V call is TRBV28, the J call TRBJ1-1; D is unresolved. Trimming took 6 bases from V and 6 from J, leaving 14 bases between them. This CDR3 spans 13 amino acids. Germline V gives CDR1 MDHEN, CDR2 SYDVKM. The CDR3 bases are TGTGCCAGCAGGGATTTGGGGTACGCTGAAGCTTTCTTT. Its translation is CASRDLGYAEAFF.

For this clone: It is unclear where the CDR3 begins or ends on the DNA, so no DNA is shown, and the CDR3 is as TCRdb lists it. This chain's CDR3 is CASFGPGQGKIDYEQYF. The chain uses TRBV11-2 and TRBJ2-7; the table's D gene call, TRBD1, was not cross checked with the DNA. CDR1 is SGHAT, CDR2 FQNNGV, per germline. Counting both end residues, the CDR3 totals 17 amino acids.

As to this clone: Other DNA sequences in this sample translate to the same CDR3. This sequence joins TRBV9 and TRBJ2-3; D ambiguous. Germline V lookup: CDR1 SGDLS, CDR2 YYNGEE. The V end lost 3 bases, the J end lost 2 bases, and 4 bases lay between the germline ends. The CDR3 has 12 amino acids. The CDR3 loop is CASSASTDTQYF. DNA for the CDR3: TGTGCCAGCAGCGCATCCACAGATACGCAGTATTTT.

The CDR3 here is CASRVTGMNTEAFF. For the CDR3, the DNA is TGTGCCAGCAGGGTGACAGGGATGAACACTGAAGCTTTCTTT. This chain uses TRBV6-5 with TRBJ1-1; 7 bases fit TRBD1. Germline CDR1 reads MNHEY; CDR2 reads SVGAGI. Trimming at V came to 6 bases and at J to 0 bases, leaving 4 bases not matched to a gene. This CDR3 spans 14 amino acids.

This chain links TRBV7-9 with TRBJ1-5; 8 bases are a match to TRBD1. This CDR3 has 19 residues. The trim removed 2 bases at V and 0 bases at J, leaving 12 bases unmatched. Germline V lookup: CDR1 SEHNR, CDR2 FQNEAQ (reference sequence). The CDR3 DNA is TGTGCCAGCAGCTTAACAAGGGACAGGCCAACCGATAGCAATCAGCCCCAGCATTTT. The encoded protein is CASSLTRDRPTDSNQPQHF.

V is TRBV27 and J is TRBJ2-5; TRBD1 is a possible D gene (6 bases). Germline-derived CDR1 and CDR2 are MNHEY and SMNVEV (reference sequence). The CDR3 loop spans 15 amino acids. Trimming stripped 5 bases from V and 2 bases from J, with 15 bases between. In DNA form, the CDR3 reads TGTGCCAGCAGTGGGATCGGGACAATACAAGAGACCCAGTACTTC. Amino acid sequence: CASSGIGTIQETQYF.

The rearrangement joins TRBV19 to TRBJ1-1; perhaps TRBD1 as D (6 bases). Per the germline V gene, CDR1 is LNHDA and CDR2 is SQIVND (reference sequence). The V end was cut by 3 bases, the J end by 3 bases, with 11 bases between. The CDR3 covers 14 residues. The CDR3 region has the DNA TGTGCCAGTAGTATTGGGGGGGCGGACACTGAAGCTTTCTTT. Amino acids: CASSIGGADTEAFF.

This chain uses TRBV4-3 with TRBJ2-1, with D possibly TRBD2 on 5 matching bases. CDR3 length equals 17 residues. Germline-derived CDR1 and CDR2 are LGHNA and YSLEER. V was pared by 0 bases and J by 0 bases, with 12 bases between. CDR3: CASSQEGASRSYNEQFF. The CDR3 nucleotides read TGCGCCAGCAGCCAAGAGGGAGCCTCCCGCTCCTACAATGAGCAGTTCTTC.

The chain links TRBV28 to TRBJ1-2; 8 bases line up with TRBD1. The CDR3 loop spans 16 amino acids. V lost 5 bases to trimming and J lost 2 bases; unmatched junction nucleotides: 10. Germline values: CDR1 MDHEN, CDR2 SYDVKM. The chain's CDR3 is CASSPRTGYLNYGYTF. CDR3 DNA: TGTGCCAGCAGTCCCCGGACAGGGTATTTGAACTATGGCTACACCTTC.

As DNA, the CDR3 is TGTGCCAGCAGTGAAGCGGCCAGGCCCCCATCCTTTTACGAGCAGTACTTC. Translated: CASSEAARPPSFYEQYF. V and J are TRBV6-1 and TRBJ2-7; D gene ambiguous. V gave up 0 bases and J gave up 4 bases, with 19 bases separating them. The CDR3 length is 17 residues. Per the germline V gene, CDR1 is MNHNS and CDR2 is SASEGT.

This chain links TRBV7-2 with TRBJ2-3; 7 bases are shared with TRBD1. Germline CDR1 and CDR2: SGHTA and FQGNSA. CDR3 length: 12 amino acids. J was trimmed by 11 bases and V by 5 bases; bases with no gene match: 7. CDR3: CASSETGVMQYF. The CDR3 region has the DNA TGTGCCAGCAGCGAAACAGGGGTAATGCAGTATTTT. Full variable domain (outside the CDR3, taken from reference TRBV7-2 and TRBJ2-3): GAGVSQSPSNKVTEKGKDVELRCDPISGHTALYWYRQSLGQGLEFLIYFQGNSAPDKSGLPSDRFSAERTGGSVSTLTIQRTQQEDSAVYLCASSETGVMQYFGPGTRLTVL.

The chain employs TRBV7-2 and TRBJ2-7; TRBD1 matches 7 bases. Looked up from germline, CDR1 is SGHTA and CDR2 is FQGNSA. CDR3 length: 15 amino acids. V dropped 1 base and J dropped 2; count of bases not matched to a gene: 5. CDR3 region: CASSLGPTGPYEQYF. For the CDR3, the DNA is TGTGCCAGCAGCTTAGGGCCGACAGGGCCCTACGAGCAGTACTTC.

This chain connects TRBV7-2 to TRBJ2-3; the match to TRBD1 covers 7 bases. The V gene end was trimmed by 5 bases and the J gene end by 1 base; junction bases not matched to a gene: 6. Germline V gene sequence: CDR1 SGHTA, CDR2 FQGNSA. CDR3 length: 15 residues. The CDR3 loop reads CASSQGGFGTDTQYF. CDR3 sequence (DNA): TGTGCCAGCAGCCAAGGGGGCTTCGGCACAGATACGCAGTATTTT. Full variable domain (missing parts from reference TRBV7-2 and TRBJ2-3): GAGVSQSPSNKVTEKGKDVELRCDPISGHTALYWYRQSLGQGLEFLIYFQGNSAPDKSGLPSDRFSAERTGGSVSTLTIQRTQQEDSAVYLCASSQGGFGTDTQYFGPGTRLTVL.

The chain employs TRBV5-1 and TRBJ2-2; 13 bases are a match to TRBD2. This CDR3 contains 19 residues. Trimming cost V 1 base and J 2 bases; bases outside gene matches: 8. Germline V CDR1 and CDR2: SGHRS, YFSETQ. The CDR3 loop reads CASSLRGLAGVYNTGELFF. CDR3 DNA: TGCGCCAGCAGCTTGCGCGGACTAGCGGGAGTATATAACACCGGGGAGCTGTTTTTT.

The chain has TRBV10-2 and TRBJ2-1; the match to TRBD2 covers 11 bases. CDR1 and CDR2 from the germline V gene are WSHSY and SAAADI. The CDR3 spans 16 residues. V dropped 3 bases and J dropped 4; count of bases not matched to a gene: 5. The CDR3 sequence is CASSELAGADYNEQFF. CDR3 DNA: TGCGCCAGCAGTGAACTAGCGGGAGCCGATTACAATGAGCAGTTCTTC.

This chain uses TRBV27 with TRBJ2-7; weak D call: TRBD2 (5 bases). V gave up 6 bases and J gave up 3 bases, with 18 bases separating them. The CDR3 sequence is 15 residues long. The germline gives CDR1 MNHEY, CDR2 SMNVEV (reference sequence). The chain's CDR3 is CASSEFIARDYEQYF. For the CDR3, the DNA is TGTGCCAGCAGCGAATTCATAGCGAGGGACTACGAGCAGTACTTC.